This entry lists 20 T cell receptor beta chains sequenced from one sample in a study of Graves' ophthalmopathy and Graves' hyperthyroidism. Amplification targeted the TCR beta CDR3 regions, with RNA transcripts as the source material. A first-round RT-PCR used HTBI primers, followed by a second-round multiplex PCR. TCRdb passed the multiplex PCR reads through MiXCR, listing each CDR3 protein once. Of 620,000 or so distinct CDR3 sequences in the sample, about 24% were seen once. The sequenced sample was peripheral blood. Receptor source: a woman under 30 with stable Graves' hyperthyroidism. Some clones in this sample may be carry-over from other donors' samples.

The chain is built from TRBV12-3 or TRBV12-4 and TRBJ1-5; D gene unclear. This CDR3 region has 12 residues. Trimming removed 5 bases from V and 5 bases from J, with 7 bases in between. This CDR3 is CASSKSDQPQHF. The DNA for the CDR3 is TGTGCCAGCAGTAAGTCGGATCAGCCCCAGCATTTT.

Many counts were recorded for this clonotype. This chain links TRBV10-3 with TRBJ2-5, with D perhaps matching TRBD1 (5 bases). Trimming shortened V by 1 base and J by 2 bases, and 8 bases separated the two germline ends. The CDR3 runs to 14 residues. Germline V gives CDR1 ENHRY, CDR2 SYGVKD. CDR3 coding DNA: TGTGCCATCAGTGAGTACGACAGACAAGAGACCCAGTACTTC. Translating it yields CAISEYDRQETQYF.

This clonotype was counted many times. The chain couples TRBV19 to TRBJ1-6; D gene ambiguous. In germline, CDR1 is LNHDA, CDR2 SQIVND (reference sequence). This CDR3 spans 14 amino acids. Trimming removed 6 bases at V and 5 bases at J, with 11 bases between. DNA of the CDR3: TGTGCCAGTAGGGGGTTGACGGATAATTCACCCCTCCACTTT. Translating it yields CASRGLTDNSPLHF. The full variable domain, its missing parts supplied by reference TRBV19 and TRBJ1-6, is DGGITQSPKYLFRKEGQNVTLSCEQNLNHDAMYWYRQDPGQGLRLIYYSQIVNDFQKGDIAEGYSVSREKKESFPLTVTSAQKNPTAFYLCASRGLTDNSPLHFGNGTRLTVT.

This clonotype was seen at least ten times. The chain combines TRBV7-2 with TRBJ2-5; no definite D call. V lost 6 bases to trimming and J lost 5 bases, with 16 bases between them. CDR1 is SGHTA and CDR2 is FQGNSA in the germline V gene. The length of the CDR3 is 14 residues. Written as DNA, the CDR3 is TGTGCCAGCAGTTTCGGACGGCTGGCGGAGACCCAGTACTTC. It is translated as CASSFGRLAETQYF.

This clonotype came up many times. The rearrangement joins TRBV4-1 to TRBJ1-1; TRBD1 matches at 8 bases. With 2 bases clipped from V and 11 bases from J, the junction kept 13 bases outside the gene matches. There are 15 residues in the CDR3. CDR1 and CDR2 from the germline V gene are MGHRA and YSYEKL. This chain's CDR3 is CASSQNEDRVGLAFF. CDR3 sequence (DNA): TGCGCCAGCAGCCAAAATGAGGACAGGGTTGGATTGGCTTTCTTT.

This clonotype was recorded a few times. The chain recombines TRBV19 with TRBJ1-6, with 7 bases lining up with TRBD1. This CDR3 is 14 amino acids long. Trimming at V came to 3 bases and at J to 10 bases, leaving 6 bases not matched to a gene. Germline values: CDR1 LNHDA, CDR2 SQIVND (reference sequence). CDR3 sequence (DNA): TGTGCCAGTAGTATCAGGGGGTTGGAGTCACCCCTCCACTTT. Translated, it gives CASSIRGLESPLHF.

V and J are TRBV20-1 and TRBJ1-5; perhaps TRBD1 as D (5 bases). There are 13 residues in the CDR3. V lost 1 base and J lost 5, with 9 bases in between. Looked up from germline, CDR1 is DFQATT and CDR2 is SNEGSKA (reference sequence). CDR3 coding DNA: TGCAGTGCTAGAGTGGGGCTAGATCAGCCCCAGCATTTT. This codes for CSARVGLDQPQHF.

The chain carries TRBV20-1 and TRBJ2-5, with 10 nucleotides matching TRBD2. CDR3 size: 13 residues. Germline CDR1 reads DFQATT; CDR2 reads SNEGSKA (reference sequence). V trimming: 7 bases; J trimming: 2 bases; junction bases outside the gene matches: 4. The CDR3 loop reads CSGSSGGQETQYF. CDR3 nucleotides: TGCAGTGGGTCTAGCGGGGGACAAGAGACCCAGTACTTC.

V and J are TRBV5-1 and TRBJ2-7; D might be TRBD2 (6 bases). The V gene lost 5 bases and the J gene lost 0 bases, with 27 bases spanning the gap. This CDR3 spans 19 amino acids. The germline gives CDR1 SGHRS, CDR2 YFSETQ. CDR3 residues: CASRKATGGLGLFSYEQYF. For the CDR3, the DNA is TGCGCCAGCAGAAAGGCGACTGGTGGGCTGGGACTTTTCTCCTACGAGCAGTACTTC.

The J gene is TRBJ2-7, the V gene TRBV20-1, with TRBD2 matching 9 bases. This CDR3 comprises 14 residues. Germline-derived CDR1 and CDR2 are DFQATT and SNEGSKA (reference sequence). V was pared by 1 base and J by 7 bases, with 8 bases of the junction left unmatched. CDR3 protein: CSARVGGRAGEQYF. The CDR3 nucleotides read TGCAGTGCTAGAGTCGGCGGGAGGGCCGGGGAGCAGTACTTC.

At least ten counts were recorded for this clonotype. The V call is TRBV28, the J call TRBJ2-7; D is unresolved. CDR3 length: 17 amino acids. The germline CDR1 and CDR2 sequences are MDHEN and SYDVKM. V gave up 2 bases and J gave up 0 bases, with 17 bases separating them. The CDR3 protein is CASSLPPHTSSSYEQYF. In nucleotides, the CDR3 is TGTGCCAGCAGTTTACCCCCTCACACGTCAAGCTCCTACGAGCAGTACTTC.

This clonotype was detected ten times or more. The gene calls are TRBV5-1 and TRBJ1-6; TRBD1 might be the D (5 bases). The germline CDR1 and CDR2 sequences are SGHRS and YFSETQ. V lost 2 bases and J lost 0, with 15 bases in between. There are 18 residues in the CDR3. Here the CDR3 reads CASSLEQASSSYNSPLHF. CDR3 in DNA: TGCGCCAGCAGCTTAGAACAGGCCTCGAGCTCCTATAATTCACCCCTCCACTTT.

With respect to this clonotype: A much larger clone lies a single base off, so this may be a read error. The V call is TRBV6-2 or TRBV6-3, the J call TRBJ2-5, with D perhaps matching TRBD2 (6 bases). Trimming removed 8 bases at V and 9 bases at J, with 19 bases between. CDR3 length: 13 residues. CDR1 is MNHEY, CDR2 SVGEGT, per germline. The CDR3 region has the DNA TGTGCCAGCTCTCATCCGGGGGTGGGGTCCCAGTACTTC. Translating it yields CASSHPGVGSQYF.

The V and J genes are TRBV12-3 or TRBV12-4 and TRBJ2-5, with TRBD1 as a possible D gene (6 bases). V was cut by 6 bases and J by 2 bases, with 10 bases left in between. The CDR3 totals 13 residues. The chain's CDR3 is CASRSDRQETQYF. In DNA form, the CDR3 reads TGTGCCAGCAGGTCGGACAGACAAGAGACCCAGTACTTC.

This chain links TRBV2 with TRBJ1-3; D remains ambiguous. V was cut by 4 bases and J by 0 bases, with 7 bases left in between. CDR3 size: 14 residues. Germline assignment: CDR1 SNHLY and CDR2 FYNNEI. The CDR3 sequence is CASSVYVSGNTIYF. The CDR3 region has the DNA TGTGCCAGCAGTGTCTACGTCTCTGGAAACACCATATATTTT. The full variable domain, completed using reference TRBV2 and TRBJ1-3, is EPEVTQTPSHQVTQMGQEVILRCVPISNHLYFYWYRQILGQKVEFLVSFYNNEISEKSEIFDDQFSVERPDGSNFTLKIRSTKLEDSAMYFCASSVYVSGNTIYFGEGSWLTVV.

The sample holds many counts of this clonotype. CDR3 sequence reads: CASSEQETHQPQHF. As DNA, the CDR3 is TGTGCCAGCAGTGAACAGGAGACTCATCAGCCCCAGCATTTT. The gene calls are TRBV6-1 and TRBJ1-5; unclear D gene. The CDR3 covers 14 residues. CDR1 is MNHNS and CDR2 is SASEGT in the germline V gene. V lost 2 bases and J lost 5, with 10 bases in between.

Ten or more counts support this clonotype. The CDR3, as DNA: TGTGCCAGCAGTGACTCTCGGGGATATGGCTACACCTTC. Translating it yields CASSDSRGYGYTF. V is TRBV6-4 and J is TRBJ1-2; no clear D gene. V lost 0 bases and J lost 5, with 7 bases in between. This CDR3 has 13 amino acids. Per the germline V gene, CDR1 is MRHNA and CDR2 is SNTAGT.

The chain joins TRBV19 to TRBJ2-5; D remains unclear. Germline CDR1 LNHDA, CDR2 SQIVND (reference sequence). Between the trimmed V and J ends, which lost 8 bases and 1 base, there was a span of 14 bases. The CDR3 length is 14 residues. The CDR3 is CASGLDGTQETQYF. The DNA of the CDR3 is TGTGCCAGTGGCTTGGACGGCACCCAAGAGACCCAGTACTTC.

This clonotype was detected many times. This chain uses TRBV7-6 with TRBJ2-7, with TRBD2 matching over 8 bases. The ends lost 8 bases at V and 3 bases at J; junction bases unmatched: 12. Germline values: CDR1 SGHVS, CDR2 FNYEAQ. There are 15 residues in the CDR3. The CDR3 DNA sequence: TGTGCCAGCTCACCCCGGGGGGGGCAAGGCTACGAGCAGTACTTC. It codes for CASSPRGGQGYEQYF.

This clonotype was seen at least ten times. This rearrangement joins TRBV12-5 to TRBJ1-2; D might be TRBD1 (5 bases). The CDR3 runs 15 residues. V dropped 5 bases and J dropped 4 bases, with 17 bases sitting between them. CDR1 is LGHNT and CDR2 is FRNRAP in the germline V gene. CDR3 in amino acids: CASGPTGRRAYGYTF. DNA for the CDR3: TGTGCTAGTGGTCCAACGGGGCGCCGGGCCTATGGCTACACCTTC.